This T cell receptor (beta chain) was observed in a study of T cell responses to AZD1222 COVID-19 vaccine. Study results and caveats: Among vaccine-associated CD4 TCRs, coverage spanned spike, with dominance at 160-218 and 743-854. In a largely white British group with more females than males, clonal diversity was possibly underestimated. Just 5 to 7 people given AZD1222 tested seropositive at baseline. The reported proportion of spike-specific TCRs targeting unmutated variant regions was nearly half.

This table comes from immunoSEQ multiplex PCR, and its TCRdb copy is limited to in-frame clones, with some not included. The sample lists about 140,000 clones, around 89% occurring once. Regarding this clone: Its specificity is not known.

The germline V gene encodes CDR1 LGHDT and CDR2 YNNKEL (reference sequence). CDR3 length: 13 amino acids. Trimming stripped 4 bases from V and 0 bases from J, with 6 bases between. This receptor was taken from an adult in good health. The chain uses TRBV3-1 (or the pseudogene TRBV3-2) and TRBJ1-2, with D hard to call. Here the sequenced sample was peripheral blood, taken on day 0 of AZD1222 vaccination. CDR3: CASSPRANYGYTF. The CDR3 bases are TGTGCCAGCAGCCCCCGGGCTAACTATGGCTACACCTTC.